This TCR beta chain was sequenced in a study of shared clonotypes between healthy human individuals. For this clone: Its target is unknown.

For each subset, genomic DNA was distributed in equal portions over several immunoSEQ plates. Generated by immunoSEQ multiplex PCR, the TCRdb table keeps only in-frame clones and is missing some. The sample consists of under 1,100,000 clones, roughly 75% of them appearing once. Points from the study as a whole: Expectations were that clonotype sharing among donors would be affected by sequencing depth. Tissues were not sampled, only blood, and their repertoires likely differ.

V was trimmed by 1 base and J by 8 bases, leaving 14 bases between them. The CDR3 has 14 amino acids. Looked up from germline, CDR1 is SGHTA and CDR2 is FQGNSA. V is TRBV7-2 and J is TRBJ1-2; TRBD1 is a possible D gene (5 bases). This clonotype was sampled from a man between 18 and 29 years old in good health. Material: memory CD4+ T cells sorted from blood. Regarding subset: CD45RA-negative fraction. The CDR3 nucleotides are TGTGCCAGCAGCTTAGGGGCGGGACTTCAGGGCTACACCTTC. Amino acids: CASSLGAGLQGYTF.